The TCR beta chain under discussion was sequenced for a study of T-cell memory formation after mild COVID-19. Overall study: There were largely donor-specific TCR clusters. Broader study findings: Pre-infection memory harbored some responding clones, suggesting cross-reactive memory joined. Clones that shrank (day 15 to 85) were balanced CD4/CD8, whereas later expanders leaned CD4+. Largely, contracting CD4+ clones fell within CM and EM, and contracting CD8+ clones within EMRA.

TCRdb fed the 5' RACE reads into MiXCR, producing one record per CDR3 protein. This table has about 620,000 distinct CDR3 sequences, about 20% appearing once. As for this clonotype: The target antigen is unknown.

This CDR3 spans 12 amino acids. In germline, CDR1 is SGHRS, CDR2 YFSETQ. V was cut by 6 bases and J by 3 bases, with 9 bases left in between. This chain connects TRBV5-1 to TRBJ1-1; D unresolved. The receptor was derived from an adult woman who had mild COVID-19 (a few samples of this study predate the infection). Cell type and time point are not known. Material for sequencing was PBMCs or a T cell subset sorted from them (not recorded which). In nucleotides, the CDR3 is TGCGCCAGCACGGCGAGGGACACTGAAGCTTTCTTT. Protein: CASTARDTEAFF.